This TCR beta chain was documented in a study of T cell changes during pregnancy in multiple sclerosis. Germline V gives CDR1 SGHNT, CDR2 YYREEE (reference sequence). Trimming took off 1 base at V and 2 bases at J, with 6 bases between the two ends. This CDR3 is built from 13 residues. Sequencing used immunoSEQ multiplex PCR; TCRdb keeps in-frame clones, though not all of them. There are around 35,000 clones in the sample; 90% occur only once, and about 10% lies in the top ten. This clonotype was obtained from a female donor with multiple sclerosis, enrolled in a pregnancy study. The V call is TRBV5-4, the J call TRBJ1-1; D is uncertain. The specimen comprised CD8+ T cells from peripheral blood mononuclear cells, sampled before pregnancy. The CDR3 coding sequence is TGTGCCAGCAGCTTGAAAGCAAACACTGAAGCTTTCTTT. Amino acids: CASSLKANTEAFF.